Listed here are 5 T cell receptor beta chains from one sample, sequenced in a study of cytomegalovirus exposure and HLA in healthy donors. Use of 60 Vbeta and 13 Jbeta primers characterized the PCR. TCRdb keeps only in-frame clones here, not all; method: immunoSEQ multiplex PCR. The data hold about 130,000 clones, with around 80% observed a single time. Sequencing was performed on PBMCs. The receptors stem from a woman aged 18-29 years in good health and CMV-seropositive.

This CDR3 reads CASQGLSSYNEQFF. CDR3 DNA: TGTGCCAGTCAGGGACTGAGCTCCTACAATGAGCAGTTCTTC. The rearrangement uses TRBV19 and TRBJ2-1, with D perhaps matching TRBD2 (6 bases). This CDR3 is 14 amino acids long. Trimming cost V 8 bases and J 0 bases, with 11 bases left between them. Per germline, CDR1 LNHDA and CDR2 SQIVND (reference sequence).

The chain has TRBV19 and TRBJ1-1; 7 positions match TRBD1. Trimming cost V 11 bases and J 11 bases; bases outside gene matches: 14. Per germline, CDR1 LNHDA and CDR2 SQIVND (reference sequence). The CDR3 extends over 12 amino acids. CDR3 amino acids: CASASGGRDAFF. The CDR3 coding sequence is TGTGCCTCGGCCTCAGGGGGAAGGGATGCTTTCTTT.

The CDR3 nucleotides are TGTGCCTGGAGTGGGCTAGCGGGGGGTCGACACTACGAGCAGTACTTC. It is translated as CAWSGLAGGRHYEQYF. J is TRBJ2-7 and V is TRBV30; 11 bases are a match to TRBD2. V lost 1 base and J lost 3; bases outside the gene matches: 8. The CDR3 sequence is 16 residues long. CDR1 is GTSNPN and CDR2 is SVGIG in the germline V gene (reference sequence).

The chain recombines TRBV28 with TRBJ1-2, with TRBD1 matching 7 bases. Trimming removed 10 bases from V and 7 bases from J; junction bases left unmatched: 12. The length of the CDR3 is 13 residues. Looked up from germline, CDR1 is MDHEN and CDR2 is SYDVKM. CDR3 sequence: CAIGGQGVFGYTF. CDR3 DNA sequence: TGTGCCATCGGAGGGCAGGGGGTATTTGGCTACACCTTC.

Here the CDR3 DNA reads TGTGCCAGCAGTCTCGGTGGGGGGGTCACCGGGGAGCTGTTTTTT. Protein sequence: CASSLGGGVTGELFF. The J gene is TRBJ2-2, the V gene TRBV6-6, with 7 nucleotides matching TRBD2. V was pared by 5 bases and J by 4 bases, with 7 bases of the junction left unmatched. Germline V gene sequence: CDR1 MNHNY, CDR2 SVGAGI (reference sequence). The CDR3 totals 15 residues.